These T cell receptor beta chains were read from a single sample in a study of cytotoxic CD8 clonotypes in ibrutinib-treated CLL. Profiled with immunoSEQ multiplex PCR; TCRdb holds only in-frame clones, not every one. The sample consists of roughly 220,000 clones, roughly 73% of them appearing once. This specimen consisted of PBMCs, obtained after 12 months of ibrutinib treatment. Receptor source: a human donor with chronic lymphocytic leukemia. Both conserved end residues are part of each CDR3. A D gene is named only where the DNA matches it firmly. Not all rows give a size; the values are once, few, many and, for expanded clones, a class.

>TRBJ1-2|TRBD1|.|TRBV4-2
TGTGCCAGCAGCCAAGTTATGTCAACGGGACAGGGGACCCAAATCTATGGCTACACCTTC
CASSQVMSTGQGTQIYGYTF
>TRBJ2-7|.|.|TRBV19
TGTGCCAGTAGTATAGTTGGGGTCCACGAGCAGTACTTC
CASSIVGVHEQYF
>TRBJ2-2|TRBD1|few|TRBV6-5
TGTGCCAGCAGTTTTACAGGGGGCGCATGGACCGGGGAGCTGTTTTTT
CASSFTGGAWTGELFF
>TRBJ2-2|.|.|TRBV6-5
TGTGCCAGCAGTTTCTACACCGGGGAGCTGTTTTTT
CASSFYTGELFF
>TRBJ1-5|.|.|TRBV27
TGTGCCAGCAGTTTAGCGGGGCTCAATCAGCCCCAGCATTTT
CASSLAGLNQPQHF
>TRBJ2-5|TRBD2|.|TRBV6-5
TGTGCCAGCAGTTACATGGGGGGGGAGCAAGAGACCCAGTACTTC
CASSYMGGEQETQYF
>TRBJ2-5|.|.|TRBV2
TGTGCCAGCAGTGAGGGCAGGGTGGGTCAAGAGACCCAGTACTTC
CASSEGRVGQETQYF
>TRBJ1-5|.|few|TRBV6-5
TGTGCCAGCAGTTACTCTAAGCAGGGATATCAGCCCCAGCATTTT
CASSYSKQGYQPQHF
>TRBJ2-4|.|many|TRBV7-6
TGTGCCAGCGAGGCTAAACCGCGGCGAGCCAAAAACATTCAGTACTTC
CASEAKPRRAKNIQYF
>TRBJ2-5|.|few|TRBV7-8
TGTGCCAGCAGCTACCTGGAGACCCAGTACTTC
CASSYLETQYF
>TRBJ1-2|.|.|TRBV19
TGTGCCAGTAGTCCCACCGGGACCTTCTATGGCTACACCTTC
CASSPTGTFYGYTF
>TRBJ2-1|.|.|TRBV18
TGTGCCAGCTCACCAGGGGGGGCCCGAGAGAATGAGCAGTTCTTC
CASSPGGARENEQFF
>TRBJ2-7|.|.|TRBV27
TGTGCCAGCAGTTTAGCGGTTACCTACGAGCAGTACTTC
CASSLAVTYEQYF
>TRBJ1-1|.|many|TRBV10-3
TGTGCCATCAGCCTTCCCGGGGGCACTGAAGCTTTCTTT
CAISLPGGTEAFF
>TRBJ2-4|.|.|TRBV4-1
TGCGCCAGCAGCCAGGGCTTCGGGAGTGGGACAAAAAACATTCAGTACTTC
CASSQGFGSGTKNIQYF
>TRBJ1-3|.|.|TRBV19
TGTGCCAGTAGTATTTCTCGCTCTGGAAACACCATATATTTT
CASSISRSGNTIYF
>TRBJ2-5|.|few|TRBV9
TGTGCCAGCAGCGCTCCTCGGGCGGGCGGAGAGACCCAGTACTTC
CASSAPRAGGETQYF
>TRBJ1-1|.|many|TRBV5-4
TGTGCCAGCAGCTTGGGTGGGGTAACGAACACTGAAGCTTTCTTT
CASSLGGVTNTEAFF
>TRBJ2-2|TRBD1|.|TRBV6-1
TGTGCCAGCAGTGAAGCGGACAGGGCCACCGGGGAGCTGTTTTTT
CASSEADRATGELFF
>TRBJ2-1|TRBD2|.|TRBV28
TGTGCCAGCAGTTTACGACTAGCGGGAGACAATGAGCAGTTCTTC
CASSLRLAGDNEQFF
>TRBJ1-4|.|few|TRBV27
TGTGCCAGCAGCCCAAACGGGGGAGGGAAACTGTTTTTT
CASSPNGGGKLFF
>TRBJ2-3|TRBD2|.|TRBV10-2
TGCGCCAGCAGTGACCTAGCGGGAAGGGATACGCAGTATTTT
CASSDLAGRDTQYF
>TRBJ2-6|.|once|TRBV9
TGTGCCAGCAGCGTAGATGGGGGAGCCAACGTCCTGACTTTC
CASSVDGGANVLTF
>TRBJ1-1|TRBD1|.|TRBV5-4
TGTGCCAGCAGCGTGACAGGGACGGATGAAGCTTTCTTT
CASSVTGTDEAFF
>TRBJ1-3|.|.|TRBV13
TGTGCCAGCGCGACAGCCGGGGGCGATGGAAACACCATATATTTT
CASATAGGDGNTIYF
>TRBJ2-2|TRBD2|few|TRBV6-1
TGTGCCACCCGCTGGGAGGGGAACACCGGGGAGCTGTTTTTT
CATRWEGNTGELFF
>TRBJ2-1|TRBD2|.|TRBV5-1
TGCGCCAGCAGCTTGGCCACTAGCGGGGGTCCCTTGAATGAGCAGTTCTTC
CASSLATSGGPLNEQFF
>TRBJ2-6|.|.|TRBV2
TGTGCCAGCAGTGGCACGGGAAACGTCCTGACTTTC
CASSGTGNVLTF
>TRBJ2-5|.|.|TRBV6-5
TGTGCCAGCAGTTACGGAACAACCGGCGGGGAGACCCAGTACTTC
CASSYGTTGGETQYF
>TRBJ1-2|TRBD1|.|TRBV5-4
TGTGCCAGCAGCCCGTACGACAGGGCTAACTATGGCTACACCTTC
CASSPYDRANYGYTF
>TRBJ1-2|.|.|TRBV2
TGTGCCGGGGGGACCTATGGCTACACCTTC
CAGGTYGYTF
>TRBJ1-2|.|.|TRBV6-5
TGTGCCAGCAGTTACTCGTCCAGATTCTATGGCTACACCTTC
CASSYSSRFYGYTF
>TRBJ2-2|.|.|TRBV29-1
TGCAGCGTTACGGGAGCGGACATCGTCCCGAACACCGGGGAGCTGTTTTTT
CSVTGADIVPNTGELFF
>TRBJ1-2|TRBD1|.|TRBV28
TGTGCCAGCAGTGAGGGGGCGCAAAACTATGGCTACACCTTC
CASSEGAQNYGYTF
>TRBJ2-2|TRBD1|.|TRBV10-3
TGTGCCATCACCCGGACAGGGAACACCGGGGAGCTGTTTTTT
CAITRTGNTGELFF
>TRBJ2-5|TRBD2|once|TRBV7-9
TGTGCCAGCAGCTTGCAGCGGGGGATGTACCAAGAGACCCAGTACTTC
CASSLQRGMYQETQYF
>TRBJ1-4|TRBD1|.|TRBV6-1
TGTGCCAGCAGTGAAGGGGGGACAGTACCTGAAAAACTGTTTTTT
CASSEGGTVPEKLFF
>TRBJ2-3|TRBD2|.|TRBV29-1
TGCAGCGCTAGCGGGAGGGAGGGCACAGATACGCAGTATTTT
CSASGREGTDTQYF
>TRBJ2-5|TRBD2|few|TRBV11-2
TGTGCCAGCAGCCCGGGACTAGCGGGGGGGCCGATGTCCCAGTACTTC
CASSPGLAGGPMSQYF
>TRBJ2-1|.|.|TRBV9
TGTGCCAGCAGCGCGGGACCGGATGAGCAGTTCTTC
CASSAGPDEQFF
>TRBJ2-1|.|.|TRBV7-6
TGTGCCAGCAGCTTTGGCCCTAGCAGAGACAATGAGCAGTTCTTC
CASSFGPSRDNEQFF
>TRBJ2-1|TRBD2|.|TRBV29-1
TGCAGCGTTGAAAGATTGGGGGGACTAGCGGGCTACGCCTACAATGAGCAGTTCTTC
CSVERLGGLAGYAYNEQFF
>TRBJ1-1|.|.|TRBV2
TGTGCCAGCGCGGCGGGGTATTGGAACACTGAAGCTTTCTTT
CASAAGYWNTEAFF
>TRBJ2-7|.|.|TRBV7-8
TGTGCCAGCAGCTTTTTTGAGATGGGCTCCTACGAGCAGTACTTC
CASSFFEMGSYEQYF
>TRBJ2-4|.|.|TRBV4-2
TGTGCCAGCAGCCAAGATCCCCCGCGAGGGGCCCCCAAAAACATTCAGTACTTC
CASSQDPPRGAPKNIQYF
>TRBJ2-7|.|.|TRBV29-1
TGCAGCGTTGCCAACTCCTACGAGCAGTACTTC
CSVANSYEQYF
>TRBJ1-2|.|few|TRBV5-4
TGTGCCAGCAGCGACTATACAGGGACCGGTGGCTACACCTTC
CASSDYTGTGGYTF
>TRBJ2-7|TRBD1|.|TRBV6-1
TGTGCCAGCAACACTGGGACAGCCTACGAGCAGTACTTC
CASNTGTAYEQYF
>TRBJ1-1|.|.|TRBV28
TGTGCCAGCAGTTGGGCGGCGAACACTGAAGCTTTCTTT
CASSWAANTEAFF
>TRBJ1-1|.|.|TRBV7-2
TGTGCCAGCAGCTCCCAATGGGACACTGAAGCTTTCTTT
CASSSQWDTEAFF
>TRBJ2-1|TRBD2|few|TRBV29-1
TGCAGCGGAATAGCGGGGGGCTACAATGAGCAGTTCTTC
CSGIAGGYNEQFF
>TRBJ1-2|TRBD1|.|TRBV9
TGTGCCAGCAGCGCGACAGGGTTCTATGGCTACACCTTC
CASSATGFYGYTF
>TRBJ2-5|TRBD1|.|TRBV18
TGTGCCAGCTCACCCTTTGGTCCGGGACAGGGCGCCCCAGAGACCCAGTACTTC
CASSPFGPGQGAPETQYF